The 20 T cell receptor beta chains listed next were all sequenced from one sample in a study of tumour-infiltrating T cells in Burkitt lymphoma (dated by TCRdb to 2018 to 2020). The library was prepared using the immunoSEQ multiplex PCR assay. The table comes from immuneACCESS by way of TCRdb, which keeps in-frame sequences with V and J called. Part of the clones is missing from these tables; in studies checked, under half for an unresolved V gene and the rest for unknown reasons. For this sample there are around 50,000 clones; roughly 30% appear just once. The ten largest clones add up to about 3% of the sample. Sequenced input: tumor tissue. The receptor source for this set is a human donor with Burkitt lymphoma.

The chain recombines TRBV2 with TRBJ2-3; D is ambiguous. Trimming took 8 bases from V and 2 from J, leaving 14 bases between them. Looked up from germline, CDR1 is SNHLY and CDR2 is FYNNEI. There are 14 residues in the CDR3. This chain's CDR3 is CASGPTSNTDTQYF. Written as DNA, the CDR3 is TGTGCCAGCGGGCCGACAAGCAACACAGATACGCAGTATTTT.

In this sample, this clone turned up a few times. The J gene is TRBJ2-1, the V gene TRBV6-5, with a tentative D call TRBD2 (6 bases). Germline V lookup: CDR1 MNHEY, CDR2 SVGAGI. Trimming left V 6 bases short and J 3 bases short, with 15 bases between. The CDR3 extends over 15 amino acids. CDR3 nucleotides: TGTGCCAGCAGAAGCCCGGGACTTATCTACAATGAGCAGTTCTTC. This codes for CASRSPGLIYNEQFF.

This clone has only a few counts. The CDR3 DNA is TGCGCCAGCAATACCGGGACAGGGTACTACGAGCAGTACTTC. Its protein product is CASNTGTGYYEQYF. V is TRBV5-1 and J is TRBJ2-7, with 9 nucleotides matching TRBD1. The length of the CDR3 is 14 residues. J was trimmed by 3 bases and V by 6 bases; bases with no gene match: 7. The V gene's germline CDR1 is SGHRS and CDR2 YFSETQ.

This clone appeared a few times. This chain connects TRBV18 to TRBJ1-5; maybe TRBD1 (6 bases). The V end was cut by 3 bases, the J end by 6 bases, with 15 bases between. From germline, CDR1 is KGHSH and CDR2 LQKENI. This CDR3 has 15 amino acids. The CDR3 sequence is CASSPGTLGSQPQHF. The CDR3 nucleotides read TGTGCCAGCTCACCGGGGACATTGGGGAGTCAGCCCCAGCATTTT.

This chain uses TRBV14 with TRBJ2-1; 9 positions match TRBD2. With 4 bases clipped from V and 9 bases from J, the junction kept 7 bases outside the gene matches. The CDR3 runs 14 residues. CDR1 and CDR2 (germline): SGHDN, FVKESK. The CDR3 nucleotides are TGTGCCAGCAGCCTGGGACTAGCTAGGGGTGAGCAGTTCTTC. Its translation is CASSLGLARGEQFF.

The rearrangement joins TRBV29-1 to TRBJ1-2; D gene uncertain. This CDR3 has 11 amino acids. V dropped 6 bases and J dropped 7 bases, with 12 bases sitting between them. Germline CDR1 is SQVTM and CDR2 is ANQGSEA. Here the CDR3 reads CSVVLASGYTF. Here the CDR3 DNA reads TGCAGCGTGGTGTTGGCTAGTGGCTACACCTTC.

This clone showed up just a few times. The chain couples TRBV4-3 to TRBJ2-7; D possibly corresponds to TRBD1 (7 bases). V was pared by 4 bases and J by 1 base, with 8 bases between. CDR1 is LGHNA and CDR2 is YSLEER in the germline V gene. The CDR3 sequence is 13 residues long. The CDR3 DNA follows: TGCGCCAGCAGCCCAGGGGGGTCCTACGAGCAGTACTTC. Its translation: CASSPGGSYEQYF.

Concerning this clone: At the DNA level, this CDR3 is encoded by other sequences in the same sample as well. This chain uses TRBV19 with TRBJ2-1; D perhaps matches TRBD2 (5 bases). The CDR3 is made up of 11 amino acids. CDR1 is LNHDA and CDR2 is SQIVND in the germline V gene (reference sequence). Trimming stripped 3 bases from V and 9 bases from J, with 6 bases between. The CDR3 region is CASSMGVEQFF. CDR3 in DNA: TGTGCCAGTAGTATGGGAGTTGAGCAGTTCTTC.

This clone appeared a few times. V usage is TRBV5-4 and J usage is TRBJ2-2; 12 nucleotides match TRBD2. J lost 8 bases, V lost 4 bases, and 18 bases had no gene match. The CDR3 is 19 residues long. CDR1 and CDR2 (germline): SGHNT, YYREEE (reference sequence). DNA for the CDR3: TGTGCCAGCAGCCGAGGACTAGCGGGGCCCAACGAGAGAGTTGGGGAGCTGTTTTTT. Translation gives CASSRGLAGPNERVGELFF.

The J gene is TRBJ1-2, the V gene TRBV28; tentatively, D is TRBD1 (5 bases). V lost 6 bases, J lost 8 bases, and 25 bases lay in between. CDR1 MDHEN and CDR2 SYDVKM come from the germline V gene. This CDR3 has 16 residues. CDR3 sequence: CASRGGAAPTIGGYTF. The CDR3 DNA reads TGTGCCAGCAGAGGAGGGGCAGCTCCTACTATCGGGGGCTACACCTTC.

The V gene is TRBV2, the J gene TRBJ1-4; D gene unclear. Germline assignment: CDR1 SNHLY and CDR2 FYNNEI. Trimming left V 5 bases short and J 12 bases short, with 16 bases between. The CDR3 loop spans 13 amino acids. CDR3 region: CASSSGNAGELFF. The CDR3 coding sequence is TGTGCCAGCAGTTCGGGGAATGCCGGGGAACTGTTTTTT. Supplemented by reference TRBV2 and TRBJ1-4, the full variable domain reads EPEVTQTPSHQVTQMGQEVILRCVPISNHLYFYWYRQILGQKVEFLVSFYNNEISEKSEIFDDQFSVERPDGSNFTLKIRSTKLEDSAMYFCASSSGNAGELFFGSGTQLSVL.

This clone was counted a few times. The CDR3 bases are TGTGCCAGCAGGTCAACTGAAGCTTTCTTT. It codes for CASRSTEAFF. The chain combines TRBV2 with TRBJ1-1; D not resolved. The CDR3 spans 10 residues. CDR1 SNHLY and CDR2 FYNNEI come from the germline V gene. Trimming left V 6 bases short and J 5 bases short, with 4 bases between.

The gene calls are TRBV7-6 and TRBJ1-3; the match to TRBD1 covers 8 bases. The germline V gene encodes CDR1 SGHVS and CDR2 FNYEAQ. With 5 bases clipped from V and 4 bases from J, the junction kept 7 bases outside the gene matches. The CDR3 runs to 15 residues. The CDR3 nucleotides read TGTGCCAGCAGCACCACAGGGGGTGGAGGAAACACCATATATTTT. Translation: CASSTTGGGGNTIYF.

The chain recombines TRBV11-2 with TRBJ2-5; D gene ambiguous. Germline V gives CDR1 SGHAT, CDR2 FQNNGV. The CDR3 is 12 amino acids. Trimming shortened V by 1 base and J by 5 bases, and 5 bases separated the two germline ends. In DNA, the CDR3 is TGTGCCAGCAGCTTAGGGATTGAGACCCAGTACTTC. Translated, it gives CASSLGIETQYF.

The J gene is TRBJ2-4, the V gene TRBV28; D unresolved. Germline V gene lookup returns CDR1 MDHEN and CDR2 SYDVKM. The ends were cut back, 1 base at V and 2 bases at J, with 6 bases in the middle. The CDR3 sequence is 14 residues long. CDR3 sequence (DNA): TGTGCCAGCAGTTTATCCCCTTCCAAAAACATTCAGTACTTC. Its translation: CASSLSPSKNIQYF.

The chain uses TRBV5-1 and TRBJ1-6; 7 nucleotides agree with TRBD1. J was trimmed by 6 bases and V by 0 bases; bases with no gene match: 3. This CDR3 comprises 15 residues. In germline, CDR1 is SGHRS, CDR2 YFSETQ. DNA for the CDR3: TGCGCCAGCAGCTTGGAGGGGGCTGGTAATTCACCCCTCCACTTT. This gives the protein CASSLEGAGNSPLHF. Filled out from reference TRBV5-1 and TRBJ1-6, the complete variable domain reads KAGVTQTPRYLIKTRGQQVTLSCSPISGHRSVSWYQQTPGQGLQFLFEYFSETQRNKGNFPGRFSGRQFSNSRSEMNVSTLELGDSALYLCASSLEGAGNSPLHFGNGTRLTVT.

This chain connects TRBV19 to TRBJ2-3; D is possibly TRBD1 (6 bases). This CDR3 spans 14 amino acids. The V end was cut by 5 bases, the J end by 3 bases, with 12 bases between. Germline loops: CDR1 LNHDA, CDR2 SQIVND (reference sequence). CDR3 amino acids: CASSLQGRTDTQYF. The DNA for the CDR3 is TGTGCCAGTAGTCTACAGGGAAGGACAGATACGCAGTATTTT.

CDR3 coding DNA: TGTGCCAGCAGGCGGGACAGGGGTTCCGGGGCCAACGTCCTGACTTTC. Translated: CASRRDRGSGANVLTF. V usage is TRBV2 and J usage is TRBJ2-6; 10 nucleotides line up with TRBD1. CDR1 SNHLY and CDR2 FYNNEI come from the germline V gene. This CDR3 region has 16 residues. V lost 6 bases, J lost 4 bases, and 6 bases stayed unmatched.

The chain carries TRBV4-1 and TRBJ2-7; 9 nucleotides match TRBD1. Germline V gives CDR1 MGHRA, CDR2 YSYEKL. V gave up 3 bases and J gave up 5 bases; unmatched junction bases: 11. CDR3 length: 16 residues. The CDR3 nucleotides read TGCGCCAGCAGCCAGGCCGGGACAGGGAGAGGGGACGAGCAGTACTTC. Protein: CASSQAGTGRGDEQYF.

The chain joins TRBV18 to TRBJ2-1; 8 nucleotides agree with TRBD2. Germline values: CDR1 KGHSH, CDR2 LQKENI. V lost 2 bases and J lost 2; bases outside the gene matches: 5. This CDR3 is built from 16 residues. CDR3 DNA: TGTGCCAGCTCACCATTCGGGGGGGGAACCTACAATGAGCAGTTCTTC. Encoded protein: CASSPFGGGTYNEQFF.